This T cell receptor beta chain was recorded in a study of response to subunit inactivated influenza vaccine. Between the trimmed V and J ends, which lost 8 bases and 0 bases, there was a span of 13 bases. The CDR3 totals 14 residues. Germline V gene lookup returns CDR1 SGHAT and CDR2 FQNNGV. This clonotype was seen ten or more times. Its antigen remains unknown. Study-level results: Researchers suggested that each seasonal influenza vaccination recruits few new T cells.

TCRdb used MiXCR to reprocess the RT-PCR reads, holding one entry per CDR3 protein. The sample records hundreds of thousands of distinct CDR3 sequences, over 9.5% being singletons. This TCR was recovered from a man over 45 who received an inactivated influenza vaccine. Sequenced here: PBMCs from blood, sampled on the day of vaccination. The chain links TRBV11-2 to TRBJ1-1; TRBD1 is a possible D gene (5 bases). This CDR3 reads CASSSWGMNTEAFF. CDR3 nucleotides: TGTGCCAGCTCCTCTTGGGGGATGAACACTGAAGCTTTCTTT.